The clone carrying this T cell receptor (delta chain) was seen a few times. The antigen remains unidentified. The germline CDR1 and CDR2 sequences are TSWWSYY and QGS. The CDR3 totals 20 residues. Losses at the gene ends were 2 bases for V and 3 bases for J; bases not matched to a gene: 16. This specimen belongs to a study of delta chains in infants with herpesvirus infections. Whole-study findings and limits: Among Vdelta1 cells, the public clonotype apparently waned within about 2 months. Possibly, this public clonotype is present below detection in uninfected infants.

PBMC RNA was reverse transcribed using gamma-chain- and delta-chain-specific primers. With CATT, TCRdb re-called clones from the RT-PCR reads. This table has hundreds of delta-chain clones, 2.7% appearing once. The V call is TRDV1, the J call TRDJ1; 12 nucleotides match TRDD3. Sequencing used peripheral blood, obtained at time point 3 of longitudinal follow-up. The origin of this receptor is a human donor who was a Ugandan infant, either HIV-exposed or HIV-unexposed (not recorded which). The CDR3 region is CALGEFSYSTGGYTADKLIF. In nucleotides, the CDR3 is TGTGCTCTTGGGGAATTCTCCTACAGTACTGGGGGATACACAGCCGATAAACTCATCTTT.